One sample yielded the 30 T cell receptor beta chains listed below, sequenced in a study of blood T cell repertoires in COVID-19. Sequenced by immunoSEQ multiplex PCR; TCRdb stores in-frame clones only, minus some. Among just over 300,000 clones listed, 89% were seen once. The sample taken for sequencing was PBMCs or T cells enriched from blood (not recorded which). The receptor set was obtained from a woman between 40 and 55 years old who had recovered from COVID-19.

In this sample, this clone turned up once. The CDR3 DNA follows: TGTGCCACCAGTGATTATACAGGCTATGGCTACACCTTC. Amino acids: CATSDYTGYGYTF. V and J are TRBV24-1 and TRBJ1-2; the D gene is possibly TRBD1 (5 bases). This CDR3 contains 13 residues. Germline V gene lookup returns CDR1 KGHDR and CDR2 SFDVKD. Trimming left V 2 bases short and J 4 bases short, with 7 bases between.

This chain joins TRBV2 and TRBJ2-2; 7 bases match TRBD2. The V segment lost 5 bases and the J segment 4 bases; nucleotides outside the gene matches: 7. The CDR3 sequence is 15 residues long. Germline values: CDR1 SNHLY, CDR2 FYNNEI. The CDR3 sequence: CASSRSGASTGELFF. Here the CDR3 DNA reads TGTGCCAGCAGTAGAAGCGGGGCGAGCACCGGGGAGCTGTTTTTT.

The rearrangement links TRBV15 to TRBJ1-2; TRBD1 is a possible D gene (5 bases). The CDR3 runs 15 residues. Trimming left V 0 bases short and J 6 bases short, with 14 bases between. Per the germline V gene, CDR1 is LNHNV and CDR2 is YYDKDF (reference sequence). The CDR3 loop is CATSRDGGWRDGYTF. In nucleotides, the CDR3 is TGTGCCACCAGCAGAGATGGGGGGTGGAGAGATGGCTACACCTTC.

The rearrangement links TRBV4-3 to TRBJ2-7, with 9 bases that match TRBD1. Trimming removed 3 bases from V and 4 bases from J; junction bases left unmatched: 7. Germline V gene sequence: CDR1 LGHNA, CDR2 YSLEER. The CDR3 extends over 15 amino acids. CDR3 amino acids: CASSQAGTGPYEQYF. The CDR3 coding sequence is TGCGCCAGCAGCCAGGCCGGGACAGGGCCATACGAGCAGTACTTC.

CDR3 sequence reads: CASSRTDREHYGYTF. In DNA, the CDR3 is TGTGCCAGCAGCCGAACTGACAGGGAACACTATGGCTACACCTTC. The genes are TRBV14 and TRBJ1-2, with 7 bases matching TRBD1. The CDR3 is 15 amino acids. The germline V gene has CDR1 SGHDN and CDR2 FVKESK. V lost 4 bases to trimming and J lost 3 bases; unmatched junction nucleotides: 8.

CDR3 nucleotide sequence: TGTGCCAGCAGTTTTGGGGCGGTCTCCTACGAGCAGTACTTC. It yields the protein CASSFGAVSYEQYF. The J gene is TRBJ2-7, the V gene TRBV27, with D tentatively TRBD1 (5 bases). This CDR3 is 14 amino acids long. V lost 3 bases and J lost 0, with 9 bases in between. The germline CDR1 and CDR2 sequences are MNHEY and SMNVEV (reference sequence).

The chain combines TRBV7-6 with TRBJ2-3; TRBD2 might be the D (5 bases). From germline, CDR1 is SGHVS and CDR2 FNYEAQ. V lost 1 base and J lost 4, with 9 bases in between. This CDR3 region has 14 residues. The CDR3 bases are TGTGCCAGCAGCTTAGGACGGGATGCAGATACGCAGTATTTT. Its translation is CASSLGRDADTQYF.

Turning to this clone: Other nucleotide sequences in the sample specify the same CDR3. This chain links TRBV7-3 with TRBJ1-1, with D perhaps matching TRBD1 (6 bases). This CDR3 is 13 amino acids long. Trimming took off 5 bases at V and 0 bases at J, with 7 bases between the two ends. Germline CDR1 is SGHTA and CDR2 is FQGTGA. The CDR3 nucleotides are TGTGCCAGCAGCCGACAGGTGAACACTGAAGCTTTCTTT. Amino acids: CASSRQVNTEAFF.

The genes are TRBV4-3 and TRBJ2-3, with a possible D match to TRBD1 (6 bases). The CDR3 runs to 15 residues. The germline V gene has CDR1 LGHNA and CDR2 YSLEER. Trimming removed 0 bases at V and 4 bases at J, with 11 bases between. CDR3: CASSQDRGPPDTQYF. CDR3 sequence (DNA): TGCGCCAGCAGCCAAGACAGGGGTCCCCCAGATACGCAGTATTTT.

This sequence joins TRBV12-5 and TRBJ2-5; 7 bases agree with TRBD2. J gave up 5 bases and V 0 bases, and 9 bases lay outside the gene matches. CDR1 and CDR2 (germline): LGHNT, FRNRAP. CDR3 size: 16 residues. The CDR3 sequence is CASGLVAGRDWETQYF. The CDR3 nucleotides read TGTGCTAGTGGTTTGGTAGCGGGGAGGGATTGGGAGACCCAGTACTTC. Variable domain in full (rest from reference TRBV12-5 and TRBJ2-5): DARVTQTPRHKVTEMGQEVTMRCQPILGHNTVFWYRQTMMQGLELLAYFRNRAPLDDSGMPKDRFSAEMPDATLATLKIQPSEPRDSAVYFCASGLVAGRDWETQYFGPGTRLLVL.

V usage is TRBV18 and J usage is TRBJ2-5; the D gene is possibly TRBD2 (5 bases). Looked up from germline, CDR1 is KGHSH and CDR2 is LQKENI. With 3 bases removed from V and 2 bases from J, the gap between germline ends came to 16 bases. The CDR3 is made up of 16 amino acids. The CDR3 DNA is TGTGCCAGCTCACCCACAGCGGAGACGGGGCAAGAGACCCAGTACTTC. This codes for CASSPTAETGQETQYF.

V gene TRBV7-9 combines with J gene TRBJ2-5; TRBD1 matches 7 bases. The junction had 18 bases not matched to a gene; V was cut back by 9 bases and J by 11 bases. In germline, CDR1 is SEHNR, CDR2 FQNEAQ (reference sequence). This CDR3 comprises 14 residues. CDR3 sequence (DNA): TGTGCCAGTTCTGACAGGGTCCACCAAGGAGCGCAGTACTTC. Residues: CASSDRVHQGAQYF. The full variable domain, completed using reference TRBV7-9 and TRBJ2-5, is DTGVSQNPRHKITKRGQNVTFRCDPISEHNRLYWYRQTLGQGPEFLTYFQNEAQLEKSRLLSDRFSAERPKGSFSTLEIQRTEQGDSAMYLCASSDRVHQGAQYFGPGTRLLVL.

This chain connects TRBV7-2 to TRBJ2-5, with 7 nucleotides matching TRBD1. The CDR3 length is 13 residues. Germline trimming cut 5 bases from V and 6 bases from J; bases unmatched to any gene: 6. Germline V lookup: CDR1 SGHTA, CDR2 FQGNSA. The CDR3 DNA is TGTGCCAGCAGCCTCGACAGGGCGAAGACCCAGTACTTC. This gives the protein CASSLDRAKTQYF.

The V and J genes are TRBV19 and TRBJ2-1; 10 nucleotides line up with TRBD2. Germline V gene lookup returns CDR1 LNHDA and CDR2 SQIVND (reference sequence). The CDR3 sequence is 16 residues long. V dropped 3 bases and J dropped 0; count of bases not matched to a gene: 2. CDR3 sequence reads: CASSIASGSSYNEQFF. Written as DNA, the CDR3 is TGTGCCAGTAGTATCGCTAGCGGGAGCTCCTACAATGAGCAGTTCTTC.

The chain carries TRBV27 and TRBJ1-2; D uncertain. CDR1 and CDR2 (germline): MNHEY, SMNVEV (reference sequence). V was clipped by 2 bases and J by 8 bases, with 18 bases between them. CDR3 length: 15 residues. CDR3 protein: CASSLIPPGGRGYTF. CDR3 DNA sequence: TGTGCCAGCAGTTTAATACCCCCAGGAGGCAGGGGCTACACCTTC.

The rearrangement links TRBV10-3 to TRBJ1-1; 7 nucleotides agree with TRBD1. Germline CDR1 reads ENHRY; CDR2 reads SYGVKD. The length of the CDR3 is 15 residues. The V segment lost 7 bases and the J segment 3 bases; nucleotides outside the gene matches: 11. In DNA form, the CDR3 reads TGTGCCATCATGAGGGCAGGGGGATTGGACACTGAAGCTTTCTTT. Translating it yields CAIMRAGGLDTEAFF.

This chain uses TRBV28 with TRBJ2-6, with D perhaps TRBD1 (6 bases). This CDR3 spans 15 amino acids. Germline CDR1 MDHEN, CDR2 SYDVKM. The CDR3 sequence: CVVQGAPRGANVLTF. CDR3 DNA sequence: TGTGTCGTACAGGGAGCCCCCCGAGGGGCCAACGTCCTGACTTTC. The full variable domain, with the rest looked up from reference TRBV28 and TRBJ2-6, is DVKVTQSSRYLVKRTGEKVFLECVQDMDHENMFWYRQDPGLGLRLIYFSYDVKMKEKGDIPEGYSVSREKKERFSLILESASTNQTSMYLCVVQGAPRGANVLTFGAGSRLTVL.

The count of this clone is one. The gene calls are TRBV14 and TRBJ2-5, with unresolved D. From germline, CDR1 is SGHDN and CDR2 FVKESK. With 0 bases removed from V and 5 bases from J, the gap between germline ends came to 16 bases. The CDR3 totals 16 residues. The CDR3 DNA reads TGTGCCAGCAGCCAAGATGCCAGGTCGATTTGGGAGACCCAGTACTTC. Protein sequence: CASSQDARSIWETQYF.

Concerning this clone: The same CDR3 is also encoded by other DNA sequences in this sample. The chain uses TRBV19 and TRBJ2-2; 11 nucleotides line up with TRBD2. The ends lost 3 bases at V and 2 bases at J; junction bases unmatched: 2. The CDR3 extends over 16 amino acids. CDR1 is LNHDA and CDR2 is SQIVND in the germline V gene (reference sequence). This CDR3 reads CASSIGLAGNTGELFF. DNA for the CDR3: TGTGCCAGTAGTATCGGACTAGCGGGCAACACCGGGGAGCTGTTTTTT. The full variable domain, completed using reference TRBV19 and TRBJ2-2, is DGGITQSPKYLFRKEGQNVTLSCEQNLNHDAMYWYRQDPGQGLRLIYYSQIVNDFQKGDIAEGYSVSREKKESFPLTVTSAQKNPTAFYLCASSIGLAGNTGELFFGEGSRLTVL.

A few counts support this clone. The chain combines TRBV7-3 with TRBJ1-1, with 8 bases lining up with TRBD1. After removal of 5 bases from V and 3 bases from J, the junction contained 8 bases not matched to a gene. Germline V gives CDR1 SGHTA, CDR2 FQGTGA. The CDR3 is made up of 15 amino acids. CDR3 residues: CASSTGTGPYTEAFF. As DNA, the CDR3 is TGTGCCAGCAGCACGGGGACAGGACCTTACACTGAAGCTTTCTTT.

The V gene is TRBV5-1, the J gene TRBJ2-7; D unclear. Per the germline V gene, CDR1 is SGHRS and CDR2 is YFSETQ. V was shortened by 1 base and J by 0 bases, with 5 bases between the two germline ends. The CDR3 has 13 residues. The CDR3 coding sequence is TGCGCCAGCAGCTTGTACTACTCCTACGAGCAGTACTTC. Its translation is CASSLYYSYEQYF.

V and J are TRBV5-1 and TRBJ2-2; D is undetermined. Germline V lookup: CDR1 SGHRS, CDR2 YFSETQ. This CDR3 contains 12 residues. With 2 bases removed from V and 6 bases from J, the gap between germline ends came to 5 bases. The CDR3 here is CASSFPSGELFF. DNA of the CDR3: TGCGCCAGCAGCTTCCCTTCCGGGGAGCTGTTTTTT.

The J gene is TRBJ1-4, the V gene TRBV6-5; no clear D. Trimming shortened V by 4 bases and J by 0 bases, and 6 bases separated the two germline ends. Germline CDR1 MNHEY, CDR2 SVGAGI. The length of the CDR3 is 14 residues. CDR3: CASSLHPTNEKLFF. The CDR3 coding sequence is TGTGCCAGCAGTTTACACCCAACTAATGAAAAACTGTTTTTT.

The chain uses TRBV27 and TRBJ2-5, with D perhaps TRBD1 (7 bases). Trimming left V 4 bases short and J 5 bases short, with 14 bases between. The CDR3 spans 14 residues. Per the germline V gene, CDR1 is MNHEY and CDR2 is SMNVEV (reference sequence). CDR3: CASSSVQGGETQYF. The CDR3 region has the DNA TGTGCCAGCAGTTCCGTTCAGGGGGGCGAGACCCAGTACTTC.

J is TRBJ2-2 and V is TRBV9, with 7 bases identical to TRBD1. CDR3 length equals 16 residues. Germline assignment: CDR1 SGDLS and CDR2 YYNGEE. The trim removed 4 bases at V and 3 bases at J, leaving 9 bases unmatched. The CDR3 coding sequence is TGTGCCAGCAGCCAAGACGACAGGGCACACACCGGGGAGCTGTTTTTT. Translated, it gives CASSQDDRAHTGELFF.

The rearrangement uses TRBV27 and TRBJ1-1; D is uncertain. Trimming cost V 7 bases and J 4 bases, with 10 bases left between them. Germline loops: CDR1 MNHEY, CDR2 SMNVEV (reference sequence). CDR3 length: 12 residues. The DNA of the CDR3 is TGTGCCAGCATGAGAGGGATCACTGAAGCTTTCTTT. Protein sequence: CASMRGITEAFF.

The rearrangement joins TRBV11-2 to TRBJ2-5; D ambiguous. Germline assignment: CDR1 SGHAT and CDR2 FQNNGV. V lost 0 bases and J 1 base, leaving 6 bases between the germline ends. The CDR3 runs 14 residues. CDR3 protein: CASSLDWAQETQYF. CDR3 nucleotide sequence: TGTGCCAGCAGCTTAGACTGGGCCCAAGAGACCCAGTACTTC.

This chain links TRBV7-9 with TRBJ2-1, with TRBD2 as a possible D gene (6 bases). The V end lost 5 bases, the J end lost 2 bases, and 16 bases lay between the germline ends. In germline, CDR1 is SEHNR, CDR2 FQNEAQ (reference sequence). There are 16 residues in the CDR3. The CDR3 DNA reads as TGTGCCAGCAGCGCCGATGACAGCGGGCCCTACAATGAGCAGTTCTTC. It codes for CASSADDSGPYNEQFF.

The gene calls are TRBV27 and TRBJ1-1; possibly TRBD1 for D (6 bases). V shed 7 bases and J shed 2 bases, with 20 bases lying between them. CDR1 and CDR2 from the germline V gene are MNHEY and SMNVEV (reference sequence). CDR3 length: 16 residues. Written as DNA, the CDR3 is TGTGCCAGCAAGAGGGGCCCAGGGGCAATCAACACTGAAGCTTTCTTT. This sequence encodes CASKRGPGAINTEAFF.

The genes are TRBV4-3 and TRBJ2-5, with TRBD1 identical over 7 bases. V lost 4 bases, J lost 2 bases, and 7 bases stayed unmatched. Germline V gives CDR1 LGHNA, CDR2 YSLEER. The CDR3 runs 15 residues. The CDR3 nucleotides read TGCGCCAGCAGCCTTCAGGCGACAGGGCAAGAGACCCAGTACTTC. This encodes CASSLQATGQETQYF.